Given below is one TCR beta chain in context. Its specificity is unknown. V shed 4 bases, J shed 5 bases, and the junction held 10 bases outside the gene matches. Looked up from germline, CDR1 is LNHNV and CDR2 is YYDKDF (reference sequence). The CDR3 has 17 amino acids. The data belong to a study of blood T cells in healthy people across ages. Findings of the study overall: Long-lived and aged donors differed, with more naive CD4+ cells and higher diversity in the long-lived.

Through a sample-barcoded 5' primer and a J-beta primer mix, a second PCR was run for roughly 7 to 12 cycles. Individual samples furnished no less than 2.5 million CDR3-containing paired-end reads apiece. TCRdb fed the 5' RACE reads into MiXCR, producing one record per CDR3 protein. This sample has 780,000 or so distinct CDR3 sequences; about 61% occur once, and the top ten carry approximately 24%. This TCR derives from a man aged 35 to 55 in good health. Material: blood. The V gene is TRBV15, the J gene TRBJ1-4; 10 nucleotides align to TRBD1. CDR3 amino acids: CATSTTRMTGGNEKLFF. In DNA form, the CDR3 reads TGTGCCACCAGCACTACCCGAATGACAGGGGGCAATGAAAAACTGTTTTTT.